This entry lists 3 T cell receptor beta chains sequenced from one sample in a study of shared clonotypes between healthy human individuals. Only CD45RO-negative cells positively selected for CCR7 counted as naive CD8 cells, so terminally differentiated effector memory CD45RA+ cells were excluded. Generated by immunoSEQ multiplex PCR, the TCRdb table keeps only in-frame clones and is missing some. The profile shows roughly 2.1 million clones, just over 90% of them singletons. Sequenced: naive CD8+ T cells from PBMCs. The receptors originated from a man aged 18 to 35 in good health. Some clones in this sample may be carry-over from other donors' samples.

The V call is TRBV7-9, the J call TRBJ2-1; 7 bases map to TRBD2. The CDR3 covers 16 residues. V was clipped by 4 bases and J by 2 bases; unmatched bases: 8. Looked up from germline, CDR1 is SEHNR and CDR2 is FQNEAQ (reference sequence). CDR3 nucleotides: TGTGCCAGCAGCTCAATTCCGGGACTACCCTACAATGAGCAGTTCTTC. Translating gives CASSSIPGLPYNEQFF.

The chain combines TRBV7-9 with TRBJ2-1, with 7 positions matching TRBD1. The V gene's germline CDR1 is SEHNR and CDR2 FQNEAQ (reference sequence). V lost 2 bases to trimming and J lost 3 bases; unmatched junction nucleotides: 10. CDR3 length equals 17 residues. The CDR3 is CASSLPNGQGDYNEQFF. The DNA of the CDR3 is TGTGCCAGCAGCTTACCCAACGGGCAGGGGGACTACAATGAGCAGTTCTTC.

The V call is TRBV5-6, the J call TRBJ1-1; TRBD1 is a possible D gene (5 bases). The CDR3 runs 13 residues. Germline V gives CDR1 SGHDT, CDR2 YYEEEE. Trimming shortened V by 0 bases and J by 6 bases, and 9 bases separated the two germline ends. This chain's CDR3 is CASSLGDASEAFF. In DNA form, the CDR3 reads TGTGCCAGCAGCTTGGGGGACGCCTCTGAAGCTTTCTTT.